This T cell receptor beta chain came from a study of blood T cells in healthy people across ages. Using a J-beta primer mix together with a sample-barcoded 5' primer, a second PCR was run for about 7 to 12 cycles. TCRdb reanalysed the 5' RACE reads using MiXCR and keeps one entry per CDR3 protein. The data contain about 730,000 distinct CDR3 sequences, about 40% of them singletons. This clonotype was recorded once. Antigen specificity is unknown. The junction shows a germline mismatch at one end, possibly a read error. The study's findings and limits: A strong correlation was seen between TCR beta diversity and naive T cell percentage.

This CDR3 region has 15 residues. Germline V gene sequence: CDR1 SGHKS, CDR2 YYEKEE (reference sequence). The origin of this receptor is a woman aged 55-75 years in good health. V usage is TRBV5-5 and J usage is TRBJ1-2; D call uncertain. Specimen: blood. The CDR3: CACSLDSLTPYGYTF. CDR3 DNA: TGTGCCTGCAGCTTGGATTCCCTAACCCCATATGGCTACACCTTC.